This is a list of T cell receptor beta chains from one sample in a study of T-cell reconstitution after alpha-beta-depleted transplantation in children. MiXCR, run by TCRdb on the PCR reads, gives a single entry per CDR3 protein. Seen here are 380,000 or so distinct CDR3 sequences, about an eighth observed once, and the top ten hold 3.5% to 4.5%. The sequences come from PBMCs, collected from the stem cell graft. The receptors originated from a human donor who donated a stem cell graft to a child with Fanconi anemia. The conserved cysteine and the conserved F or W are not part of the CDR3 here.

v_call	cdr3_aa
TRBV20-1	SASPDSNQPQH
TRBV7-8	ASSCEPTVNQPQH
TRBV10-3	AISEPGGEQF
TRBV29-1	SVDDRNEETQY
TRBV5-1	ASSLVTGQTGELF
TRBV5-1	ASSLVSGNGVYNEQF
TRBV3-1	ASSQVAGNTEAF
TRBV20-1	SARTPGRNTEAF
TRBV12-3/TRBV12-4	ASSPPGGLADTQY
TRBV29-1	SATGPRHDTEAF
TRBV29-1	SVEDRGVDTEAF
TRBV3-1	ASSQDRIGGGPRAYNEQF
TRBV28	ASSLGPGGTGELF
TRBV5-1	ASSGSGGNTGELF
TRBV5-1	ASMDYSTVGGEQY
TRBV5-4	ASSHDKPDNSPLH
TRBV7-2	AGRRGASNEQF
TRBV3-1	ASSHGTGFNSDTQY
TRBV2	ASSVTSRGIDGYT
TRBV10-3	AIREERSSYEQY
TRBV29-1	SVVQGGGYT
TRBV9	ASSVGGGELF
TRBV18	ASSRGGKYNQPQH
TRBV20-1	SAGPRGQIYGYT
TRBV4-3	ASSQALDHEQF
TRBV29-1	SGTWTGELF
TRBV5-1	ASSLSGTSTDTQY
TRBV4-3	ASSQHLMNTGELF
TRBV4-3	ASSQVARGSHEQY
TRBV27	ASSWVAGTGNQLQH
TRBV3-1	ASSQPTLREQY
TRBV12-3/TRBV12-4	ASSFDANQPQH
TRBV3-1	ASSLRQGGGTGELF
TRBV5-4	ASSLVVRGYNEQF
TRBV3-1	ASSQDVGGAETQY
TRBV20-1	SAHRGGSPNTEAF
TRBV10-3	AISEPPGQYNSPLH
TRBV5-6	ASSWGESYEQY
TRBV2	ASSRVGGTSEQY
TRBV5-1	ASSLEGRTSYEQY
TRBV3-1	ASSQGPGRWTEAF
TRBV30	AWELGLSNTEAF
TRBV5-1	ASSLVGGSSYNEQF
TRBV27	ASKWGVSTDTQY
TRBV10-2	ASRGATGELF
TRBV11-1	ASSLLDRGTDTQY
TRBV20-1	SGGTTYTDTQY
TRBV3-1	ASSQASEQY
TRBV7-9	ASSLAGSGQF